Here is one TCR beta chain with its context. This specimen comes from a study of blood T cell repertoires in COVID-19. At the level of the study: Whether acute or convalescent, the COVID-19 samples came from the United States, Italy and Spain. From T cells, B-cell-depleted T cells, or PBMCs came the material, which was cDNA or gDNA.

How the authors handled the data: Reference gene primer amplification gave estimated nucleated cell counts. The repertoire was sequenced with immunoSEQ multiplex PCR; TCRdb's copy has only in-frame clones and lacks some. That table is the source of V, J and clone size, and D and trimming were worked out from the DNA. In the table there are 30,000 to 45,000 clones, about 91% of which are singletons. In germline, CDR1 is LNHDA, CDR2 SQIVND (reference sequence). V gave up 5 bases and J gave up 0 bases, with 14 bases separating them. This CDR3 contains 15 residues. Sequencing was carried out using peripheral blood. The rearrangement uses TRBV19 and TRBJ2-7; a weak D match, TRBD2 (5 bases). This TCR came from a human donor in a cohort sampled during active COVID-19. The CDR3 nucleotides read TGTGCCAGTAGTTCCGAGGACGGGATCTCCTACGAGCAGTACTTC. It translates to CASSSEDGISYEQYF.